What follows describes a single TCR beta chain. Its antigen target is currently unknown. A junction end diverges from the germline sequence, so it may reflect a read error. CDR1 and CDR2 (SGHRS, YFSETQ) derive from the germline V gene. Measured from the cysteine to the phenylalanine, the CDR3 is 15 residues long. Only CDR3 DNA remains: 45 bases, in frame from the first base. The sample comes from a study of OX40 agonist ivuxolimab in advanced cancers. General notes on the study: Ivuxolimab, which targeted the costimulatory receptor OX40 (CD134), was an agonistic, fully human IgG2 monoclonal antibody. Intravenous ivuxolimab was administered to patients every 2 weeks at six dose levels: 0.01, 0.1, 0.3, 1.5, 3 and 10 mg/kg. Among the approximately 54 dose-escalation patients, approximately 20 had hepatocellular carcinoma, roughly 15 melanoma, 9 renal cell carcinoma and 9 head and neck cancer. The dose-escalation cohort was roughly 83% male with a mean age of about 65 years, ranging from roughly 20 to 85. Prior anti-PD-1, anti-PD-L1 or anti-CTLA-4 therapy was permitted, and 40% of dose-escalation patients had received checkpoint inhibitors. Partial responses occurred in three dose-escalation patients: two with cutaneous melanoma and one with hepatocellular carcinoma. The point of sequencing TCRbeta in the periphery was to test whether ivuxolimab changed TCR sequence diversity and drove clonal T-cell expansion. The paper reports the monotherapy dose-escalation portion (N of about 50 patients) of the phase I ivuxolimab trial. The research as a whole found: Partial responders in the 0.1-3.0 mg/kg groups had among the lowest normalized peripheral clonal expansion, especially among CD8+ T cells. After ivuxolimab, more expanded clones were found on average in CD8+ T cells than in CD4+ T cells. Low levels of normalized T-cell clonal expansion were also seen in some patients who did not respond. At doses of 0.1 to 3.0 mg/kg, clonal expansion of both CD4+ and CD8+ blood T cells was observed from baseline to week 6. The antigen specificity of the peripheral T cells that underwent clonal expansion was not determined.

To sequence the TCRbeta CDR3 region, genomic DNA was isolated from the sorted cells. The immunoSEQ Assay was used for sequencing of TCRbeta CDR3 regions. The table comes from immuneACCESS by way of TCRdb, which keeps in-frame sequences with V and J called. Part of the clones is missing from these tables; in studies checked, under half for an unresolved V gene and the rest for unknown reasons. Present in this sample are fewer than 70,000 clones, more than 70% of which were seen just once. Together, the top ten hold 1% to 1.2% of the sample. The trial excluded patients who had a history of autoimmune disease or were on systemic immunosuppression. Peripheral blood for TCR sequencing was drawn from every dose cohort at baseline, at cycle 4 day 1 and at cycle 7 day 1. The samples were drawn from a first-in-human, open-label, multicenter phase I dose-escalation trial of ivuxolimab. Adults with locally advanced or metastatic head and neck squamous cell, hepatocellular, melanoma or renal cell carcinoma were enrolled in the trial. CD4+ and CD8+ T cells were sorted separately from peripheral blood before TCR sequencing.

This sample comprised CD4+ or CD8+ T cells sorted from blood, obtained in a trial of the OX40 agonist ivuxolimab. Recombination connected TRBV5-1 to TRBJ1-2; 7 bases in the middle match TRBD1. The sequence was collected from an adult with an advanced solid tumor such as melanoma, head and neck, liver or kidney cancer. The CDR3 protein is CASRLNTGDSYGYTF. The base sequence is TGCGCCAGCCGCTTAAACACAGGGGATTCTTATGGCTACACCTTC. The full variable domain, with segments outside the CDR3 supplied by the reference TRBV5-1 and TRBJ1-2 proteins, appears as KAGVTQTPRYLIKTRGQQVTLSCSPISGHRSVSWYQQTPGQGLQFLFEYFSETQRNKGNFPGRFSGRQFSNSRSEMNVSTLELGDSALYLCASRLNTGDSYGYTFGSGTRLTVV.